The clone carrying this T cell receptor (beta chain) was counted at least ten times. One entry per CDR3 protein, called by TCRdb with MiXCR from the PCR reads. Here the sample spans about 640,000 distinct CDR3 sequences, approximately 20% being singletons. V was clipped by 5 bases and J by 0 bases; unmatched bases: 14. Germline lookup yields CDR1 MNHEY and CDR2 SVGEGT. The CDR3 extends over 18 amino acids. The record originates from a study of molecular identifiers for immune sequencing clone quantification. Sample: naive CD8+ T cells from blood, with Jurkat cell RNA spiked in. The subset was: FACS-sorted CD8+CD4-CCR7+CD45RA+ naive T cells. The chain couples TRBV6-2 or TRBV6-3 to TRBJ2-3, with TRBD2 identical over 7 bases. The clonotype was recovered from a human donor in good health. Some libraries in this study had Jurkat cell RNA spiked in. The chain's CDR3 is CASSPRGVTSPSTDTQYF. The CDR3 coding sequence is TGTGCCAGCAGTCCACGGGGGGTTACTTCCCCTAGCACAGATACGCAGTATTTT.